This T cell receptor beta chain stems from a study of cytomegalovirus exposure and HLA in healthy donors. Study-wide context: The roughly 120 million unique TCR beta sequences, from around 200 million T cells, were found by an earlier analysis.

Details on this clone: Its antigen is undetermined.

Broader study findings: After further analysis at a later stage, 16,951 TCR beta sequences were associated with HLA alleles at 0.05 false discovery rate. In a later analysis, CMV-associated beta chains were mostly HLA-associated, it appeared. For most TCR beta V segments, an earlier analysis put the productive rate at about 87% or about 30% of the time.

CDR1 is SGHAT, CDR2 FQNNGV, per germline. Trimming left V 1 base short and J 9 bases short, with 16 bases between. The CDR3 has 16 residues. 60 Vbeta and 13 Jbeta primers were used in PCR. The data were produced by immunoSEQ multiplex PCR, yet TCRdb's version contains in-frame clones alone and is incomplete. The sample shows some 200,000 clones, about 85% of them seen only once. The sequence was obtained from a man aged 45 to 65 in good health and CMV-seronegative. The chain is built from TRBV11-2 and TRBJ1-6; TRBD1 might be the D (6 bases). Input material: PBMCs. For the CDR3, the DNA is TGTGCCAGCAGCTTAGCGGGGGGCGGGAAGCTTTCACCCCTCCACTTT. Protein: CASSLAGGGKLSPLHF.